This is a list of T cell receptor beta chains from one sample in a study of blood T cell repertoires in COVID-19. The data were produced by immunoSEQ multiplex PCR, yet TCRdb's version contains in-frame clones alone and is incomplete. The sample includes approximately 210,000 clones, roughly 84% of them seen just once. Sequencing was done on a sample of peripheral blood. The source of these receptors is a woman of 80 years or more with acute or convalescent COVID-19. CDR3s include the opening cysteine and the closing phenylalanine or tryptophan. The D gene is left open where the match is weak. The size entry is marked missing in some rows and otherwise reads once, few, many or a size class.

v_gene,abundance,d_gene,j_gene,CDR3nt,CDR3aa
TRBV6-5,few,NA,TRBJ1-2,TGTGCCAGCCAGGGTAGGGGTGGGGCTAACTATGGCTACACCTTC,CASQGRGGANYGYTF
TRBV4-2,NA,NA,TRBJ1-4,TGTGCCAGCAGCCAAGCCGGGGCAGGGGCTAATGAAAAACTGTTTTTT,CASSQAGAGANEKLFF
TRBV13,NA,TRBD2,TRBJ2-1,TGTGCCAGCAGCTTACCGGGGGGGAGCTCCTACAATGAGCAGTTCTTC,CASSLPGGSSYNEQFF
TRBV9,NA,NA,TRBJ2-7,TGTGCCAGCAGCGTCTCCCCGGAGGGGTACGAGCAGTACTTC,CASSVSPEGYEQYF
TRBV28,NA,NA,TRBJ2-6,TGTGCCAGCACCCGGGTAGGTGGGGCCAACGTCCTGACTTTC,CASTRVGGANVLTF
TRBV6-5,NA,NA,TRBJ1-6,TGTGCCAGCAGGGCCGGACTGCTGAATTCACCCCTCCACTTT,CASRAGLLNSPLHF
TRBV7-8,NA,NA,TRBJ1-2,TGTGCCAGCAGGGGAAACAGGGATGGCTATGGCTACACCTTC,CASRGNRDGYGYTF
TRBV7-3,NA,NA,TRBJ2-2,TGTGCCAGCAGCCAAGGGGGAAACACCGGGGAGCTGTTTTTT,CASSQGGNTGELFF
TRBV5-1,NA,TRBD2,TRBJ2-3,TGCGCCAGCAGCTTGGGCAGGAGCGGGGGCACAGATACGCAGTATTTT,CASSLGRSGGTDTQYF
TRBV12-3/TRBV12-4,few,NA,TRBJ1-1,TGTGCCAGCAGTTTAGTGGAGGACACTGAAGCTTTCTTT,CASSLVEDTEAFF
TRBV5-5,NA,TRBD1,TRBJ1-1,TGTGCCAGCAGCTTGGGACAGGGGGCCTGGGATGAAGCTTTCTTT,CASSLGQGAWDEAFF
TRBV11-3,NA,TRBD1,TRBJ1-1,TGTGCCAGCAGCCCCGGACAGGGAGGGAACACTGAAGCTTTCTTT,CASSPGQGGNTEAFF
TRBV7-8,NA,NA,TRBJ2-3,TGTGCCAGCAGCCTGTTGACAGCCCTAACGACTCCAGATACGCAGTATTTT,CASSLLTALTTPDTQYF
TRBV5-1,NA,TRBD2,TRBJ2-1,TGCGCCAGCAGCTTGGGTACTAGCGGGGGGCAGCATGAGCAGTTCTTC,CASSLGTSGGQHEQFF
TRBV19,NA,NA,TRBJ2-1,TGTGCCAGTAGTATATCGCCCGGCAATGAGCAGTTCTTC,CASSISPGNEQFF
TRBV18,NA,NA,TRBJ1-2,TGTGCCAGCTCACCAGGGGCAGGGGCAGGGGCAGGCTATGGCTACACCTTC,CASSPGAGAGAGYGYTF
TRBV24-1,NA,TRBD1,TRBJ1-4,TGTGCCACCAGTGACCCGGGGACAGGGAATGAAAAACTGTTTTTT,CATSDPGTGNEKLFF
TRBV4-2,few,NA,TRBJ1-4,TGTGCCAGCAGCCACGGAGACAGGCCGCAAAATGAAAAACTGTTTTTT,CASSHGDRPQNEKLFF
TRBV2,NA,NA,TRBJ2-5,TGTGCCAGCAGTGAAGGGGGCAGGGGAGTTTCTCGCCAGTACTTC,CASSEGGRGVSRQYF
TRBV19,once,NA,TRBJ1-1,TGTGCCAGTACCCTGATACAGGGCACTGAAGCTTTCTTT,CASTLIQGTEAFF
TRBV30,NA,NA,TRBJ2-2,TGTGCCTGGAGTGTACGCCGGGGGACCACCCTCGCGAACACCGGGGAGCTGTTTTTT,CAWSVRRGTTLANTGELFF
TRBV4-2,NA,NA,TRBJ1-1,TGTGCCAGCAGCCAAGATAAGGGGTTTAGCACTGAAGCTTTCTTT,CASSQDKGFSTEAFF
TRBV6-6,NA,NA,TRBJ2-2,TGTGCCACAAACCCCCTTAAAGGGGTCACCGGGGAGCTGTTTTTT,CATNPLKGVTGELFF
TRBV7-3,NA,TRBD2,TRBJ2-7,TGTGCCAGCAGCTTAATAGCGGGGGAGTCCTACGAGCAGTACTTC,CASSLIAGESYEQYF
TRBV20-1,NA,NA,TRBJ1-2,TGCAGTGTCCCACAGGGCTATGGCTACACCTTC,CSVPQGYGYTF
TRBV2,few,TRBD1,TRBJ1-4,TGTGCCAGCAGTCCCGACAGGGACGAAAAACTGTTTTTT,CASSPDRDEKLFF
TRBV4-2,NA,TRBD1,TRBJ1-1,TGTGCCAGCAGCCAAACCCCGGGACAGGAGATTGCAACTGAAGCTTTCTTT,CASSQTPGQEIATEAFF
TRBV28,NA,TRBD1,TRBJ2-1,TGTGCCAGCAGTTCCGTGAACAGGGGAACCTCGGATGAGCAGTTCTTC,CASSSVNRGTSDEQFF
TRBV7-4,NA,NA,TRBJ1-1,TGTGCCAGCAGCTTTCAGATTATGAACACTGAAGCTTTCTTT,CASSFQIMNTEAFF
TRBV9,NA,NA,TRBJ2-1,TGTGCCAGCAGCCCCAGCGGAGGCTACAATGAGCAGTTCTTC,CASSPSGGYNEQFF
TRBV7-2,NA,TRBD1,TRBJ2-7,TGTGCCAGCAGCTTATGGGGACAGGGGGTTCCCTACGAGCAGTACTTC,CASSLWGQGVPYEQYF
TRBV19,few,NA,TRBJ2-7,TGTGCCAGTAGTACCGACAGGTTGGACGAGCAGTACTTC,CASSTDRLDEQYF
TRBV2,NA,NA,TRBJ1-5,TGTGCCAGCAGTGACTCCGGACACCGCAATCAGCCCCAGCATTTT,CASSDSGHRNQPQHF
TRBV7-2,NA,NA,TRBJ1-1,TGTGCCAGCAGCTTAATGGGGCCAGCTTCTGAAGCTTTCTTT,CASSLMGPASEAFF
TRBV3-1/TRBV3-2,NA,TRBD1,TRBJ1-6,TGTGCCAGCAGCCAAGATAGGACAGGCACCTCACCCCTCCACTTT,CASSQDRTGTSPLHF
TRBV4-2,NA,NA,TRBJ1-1,TGTGCCAGCAGCCAAGACAGGGATGGGACTGAAGCTTTCTTT,CASSQDRDGTEAFF
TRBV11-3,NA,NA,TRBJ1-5,TGTGCCAGCAGCTTAAACGGGGTTCAGCCCCAGCATTTT,CASSLNGVQPQHF
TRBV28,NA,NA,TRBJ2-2,TGTGCCAGCAGTTTATCAGGGGTGCTCGGCGGGGAGCTGTTTTTT,CASSLSGVLGGELFF
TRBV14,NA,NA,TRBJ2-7,TGTGCCAGCAGCCACCCACCCCGGACCCGGACTAATGAGCAGTACTTC,CASSHPPRTRTNEQYF
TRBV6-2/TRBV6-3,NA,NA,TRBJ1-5,TGTGCCAGCAGTTATAGGGAGAATCAGCCCCAGCATTTT,CASSYRENQPQHF
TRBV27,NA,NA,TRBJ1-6,TGTGCCAGCTGGCCCGAGGGATCCTATAATTCACCCCTCCACTTT,CASWPEGSYNSPLHF
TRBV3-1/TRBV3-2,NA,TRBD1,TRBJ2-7,TGTGCCAGCAGCATTCGACAGGGAAGGGACGAGCAGTACTTC,CASSIRQGRDEQYF
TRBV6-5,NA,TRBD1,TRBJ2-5,TGTGCCAGCAGCCGGGACAGGGGAGAGACCCAGTACTTC,CASSRDRGETQYF
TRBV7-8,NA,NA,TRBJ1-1,TGTGCCAGCAGCTTAGCGTTCTGGGAGGGGGACACTGAAGCTTTCTTT,CASSLAFWEGDTEAFF
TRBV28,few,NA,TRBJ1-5,TGTGCCAGCACCTCGCCCCTCCGAGGTCAGCCCCAGCATTTT,CASTSPLRGQPQHF
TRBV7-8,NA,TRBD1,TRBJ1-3,TGTGCCAGCAGCTCGTTGACAGGGAGGAATTCTGGAAACACCATATATTTT,CASSSLTGRNSGNTIYF
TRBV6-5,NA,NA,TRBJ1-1,TGTGCCAGCAGTACAATGAACACTGAAGCTTTCTTT,CASSTMNTEAFF
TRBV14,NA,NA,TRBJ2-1,TGTGCCAGCGAGCCTCGGACAGTCGGCGAGCATGAGCAGTTCTTC,CASEPRTVGEHEQFF
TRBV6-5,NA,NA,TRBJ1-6,TGTGCCAGCAGGGCGGGGGAGTATAATTCACCCCTCCACTTT,CASRAGEYNSPLHF
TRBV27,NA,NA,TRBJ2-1,TGTGCCAGCACCCTCCGCGGAGGCAATGAGCAGTTCTTC,CASTLRGGNEQFF
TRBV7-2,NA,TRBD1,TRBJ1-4,TGTGCCAGCAGCACCCAAGGCCGAGGGACAGGGGTAAAACTGTTTTTT,CASSTQGRGTGVKLFF
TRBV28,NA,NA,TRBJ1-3,TGTGCCAGCAGTCAGGACAGAGCCCGGACGTTCTCTGGAAACACCATATATTTT,CASSQDRARTFSGNTIYF
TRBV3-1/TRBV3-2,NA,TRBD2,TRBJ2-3,TGTGCCAGCAGCCCGCGGAGCGGGGGGGCTGATACGCAGTATTTT,CASSPRSGGADTQYF
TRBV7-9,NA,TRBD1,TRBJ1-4,TGTGCCAGCAGCCACGACAGGGCACGAGGAAAACTGTTTTTT,CASSHDRARGKLFF
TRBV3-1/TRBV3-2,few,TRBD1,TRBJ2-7,TGTGCCAGCAGCCCATTTAGACTCCGGGACAGGGGCTACGAGCAGTACTTC,CASSPFRLRDRGYEQYF
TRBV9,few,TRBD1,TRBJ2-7,TGTGCCAGCGCGCGGGGACAGGGCCAATTGGACTACGAGCAGTACTTC,CASARGQGQLDYEQYF
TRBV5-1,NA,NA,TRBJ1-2,TGCGCCAGCAGCTTTGTAGGTGGAGACTATGGCTACACCTTC,CASSFVGGDYGYTF